This entry lists 22 T cell receptor beta chains sequenced from one sample in a study of T cells in localized non-small cell lung cancer. The repertoire was sequenced with immunoSEQ multiplex PCR; TCRdb's copy has only in-frame clones and lacks some. The sample lists around 36,000 clones, 81% occurring once. The source was peripheral blood mononuclear cells, collected before any cancer treatment. The source is a male donor older than 55 with stage II lung adenocarcinoma.

V and J are TRBV11-3 and TRBJ2-7; tentative D call: TRBD2 (5 bases). This CDR3 has 13 amino acids. Germline-derived CDR1 and CDR2 are SGHNT and YENEEA. V lost 3 bases and J lost 4, with 10 bases in between. The CDR3 coding sequence is TGTGCCAGCAGCTTTGAACCGGGGTACGAGCAGTACTTC. As protein: CASSFEPGYEQYF.

The chain has TRBV18 and TRBJ2-5; D ambiguous. This CDR3 is built from 13 residues. Deletions cut 6 bases from V and 1 base from J, with 9 bases between. Germline-derived CDR1 and CDR2 are KGHSH and LQKENI. The CDR3 loop reads CASSPSVQETQYF. The CDR3 nucleotides read TGTGCCAGCTCCCCCTCCGTCCAAGAGACCCAGTACTTC.

The V call is TRBV28, the J call TRBJ2-1; D is perhaps TRBD2 (6 bases). Looked up from germline, CDR1 is MDHEN and CDR2 is SYDVKM. With 7 bases removed from V and 8 bases from J, the gap between germline ends came to 9 bases. The CDR3 loop spans 11 amino acids. CDR3 bases: TGTGCCAGCAAACGGGAGTATGAGCAGTTCTTC. Translation: CASKREYEQFF.

The chain links TRBV10-3 to TRBJ2-2; possibly TRBD1 for D (6 bases). Deletions cut 0 bases from V and 5 bases from J, with 10 bases between. Per germline, CDR1 ENHRY and CDR2 SYGVKD. This CDR3 spans 15 amino acids. In nucleotides, the CDR3 is TGTGCCATCAGTGAGTCACAGGGCCGGACCGGGGAGCTGTTTTTT. This gives the protein CAISESQGRTGELFF.

A single count supports this clone. The CDR3 DNA follows: TGCGCCAGCAGCTTGAGCTACTCCTACAATGAGCAGTTCTTC. It yields the protein CASSLSYSYNEQFF. The V call is TRBV5-1, the J call TRBJ2-1, with D uncertain. Germline loops: CDR1 SGHRS, CDR2 YFSETQ. CDR3 length equals 14 residues. V lost 1 base and J 0 bases, leaving 5 bases between the germline ends.

This rearrangement joins TRBV28 to TRBJ2-1; D gene ambiguous. This CDR3 has 13 residues. Trimming removed 2 bases from V and 6 bases from J, with 8 bases in between. Germline V lookup: CDR1 MDHEN, CDR2 SYDVKM. This CDR3 is CASSLTASNEQFF. The DNA for the CDR3 is TGTGCCAGCAGTTTAACAGCTTCCAATGAGCAGTTCTTC.

The chain combines TRBV11-2 with TRBJ2-7, with 7 positions matching TRBD1. Germline V lookup: CDR1 SGHAT, CDR2 FQNNGV. J gave up 5 bases and V 6 bases, and 10 bases lay outside the gene matches. This CDR3 has 14 amino acids. CDR3 bases: TGTGCCAGCAGTCAATCGACAGGGTCGAACGAGCAGTACTTC. The encoded protein is CASSQSTGSNEQYF.

This clone was counted between two and nine times. This CDR3 reads CASSQEIGSGGSPLHF. For the CDR3, the DNA is TGCGCCAGCAGCCAAGAAATCGGGTCAGGTGGCTCACCCCTCCACTTT. V gene TRBV4-1 combines with J gene TRBJ1-6; D is unclear. This CDR3 has 16 residues. Per germline, CDR1 MGHRA and CDR2 YSYEKL. The V end was cut by 0 bases, the J end by 10 bases, with 16 bases between.

This clone was detected a few times. The chain is built from TRBV28 and TRBJ2-3, with 7 bases fitting TRBD1. The CDR3 has 18 amino acids. CDR1 is MDHEN, CDR2 SYDVKM, per germline. V lost 2 bases, J lost 1 base, and 12 bases stayed unmatched. CDR3 region: CASSLDRAPRTGTDTQYF. Here the CDR3 DNA reads TGTGCCAGCAGTTTAGACAGGGCTCCAAGGACTGGCACAGATACGCAGTATTTT.

This chain links TRBV6-5 with TRBJ1-2; unclear D gene. V was pared by 10 bases and J by 4 bases, with 16 bases between. The CDR3 contains 13 residues. CDR1 and CDR2 (germline): MNHEY, SVGAGI. CDR3 protein: CATRPGMPYGYTF. CDR3 nucleotide sequence: TGTGCCACCCGCCCCGGGATGCCCTATGGCTACACCTTC.

Only one count was recorded for this clone. This rearrangement joins TRBV27 to TRBJ2-1; no definite D call. Trimming stripped 3 bases from V and 8 bases from J, with 2 bases between. This CDR3 is 10 amino acids long. In germline, CDR1 is MNHEY, CDR2 SMNVEV (reference sequence). The CDR3 loop is CASSLDEQFF. CDR3 in DNA: TGTGCCAGCAGTTTGGATGAGCAGTTCTTC.

V gene TRBV5-1 combines with J gene TRBJ2-2, with D possibly matching TRBD1 (6 bases). This CDR3 comprises 15 residues. Per the germline V gene, CDR1 is SGHRS and CDR2 is YFSETQ. V lost 0 bases to trimming and J lost 4 bases, with 10 bases between them. The CDR3 DNA reads TGCGCCAGCAGCTTGGAAGGGGGATCCACCGGGGAGCTGTTTTTT. As protein: CASSLEGGSTGELFF.

This clone was detected once. V gene TRBV18 combines with J gene TRBJ1-2, with 12 positions matching TRBD1. V lost 3 bases, J lost 8 bases, and 7 bases stayed unmatched. CDR1 KGHSH and CDR2 LQKENI come from the germline V gene. The CDR3 totals 15 residues. Written as DNA, the CDR3 is TGTGCCAGCTCACCGGGGACAGGGGGCGCTCGAGGCTACACCTTC. Its translation is CASSPGTGGARGYTF.

V gene TRBV5-1 combines with J gene TRBJ2-5; 14 nucleotides agree with TRBD2. The J call could be wrong; TRBJ2-7 is a better fit for the DNA end. The CDR3 runs to 17 residues. CDR1 and CDR2 (germline): SGHRS, YFSETQ. In DNA form, the CDR3 reads TGCGCCAGCAGCTCGGGACTAGCGGGAGTGGTGGCTCACGAGCAGTACTTC. This codes for CASSSGLAGVVAHEQYF.

This clone was detected only once. This chain uses TRBV6-1 with TRBJ1-1; D not resolved. The length of the CDR3 is 11 residues. The germline V and J ends were trimmed by 8 bases and 7 bases, with 11 bases remaining between them. Germline values: CDR1 MNHNS, CDR2 SASEGT. In DNA, the CDR3 is TGTGCCAGCCGGACTCCGGGTGAAGCTTTCTTT. The encoded protein is CASRTPGEAFF.

The table lists this clone with a few counts. The rearrangement joins TRBV5-4 to TRBJ1-1; D unclear. This CDR3 is 15 amino acids long. The V and J ends lost 0 bases and 6 bases respectively, with 15 bases between them. Germline values: CDR1 SGHNT, CDR2 YYREEE (reference sequence). In DNA form, the CDR3 reads TGTGCCAGCAGCTTGGTCGAGGGTGGAAGCGCTGAAGCTTTCTTT. It specifies CASSLVEGGSAEAFF. Full variable domain (remainder filled in from reference TRBV5-4 and TRBJ1-1): ETGVTQSPTHLIKTRGQQVTLRCSSQSGHNTVSWYQQALGQGPQFIFQYYREEENGRGNFPPRFSGLQFPNYSSELNVNALELDDSALYLCASSLVEGGSAEAFFGQGTRLTVV.

This clone came up a few times. The genes are TRBV19 and TRBJ2-7; D is perhaps TRBD1 (6 bases). There are 13 residues in the CDR3. Germline CDR1 reads LNHDA; CDR2 reads SQIVND (reference sequence). Trimming removed 2 bases at V and 7 bases at J, with 12 bases between. The CDR3: CASSIQGLGEQYF. CDR3 DNA: TGTGCCAGTAGTATACAGGGGCTTGGAGAGCAGTACTTC.

The genes are TRBV6-5 and TRBJ2-1, with D possibly being TRBD2 (6 bases). The V end lost 2 bases, the J end lost 0 bases, and 11 bases lay between the germline ends. The germline CDR1 and CDR2 sequences are MNHEY and SVGAGI. The CDR3 runs 16 residues. The CDR3 region is CASSYRGISSYNEQFF. CDR3 coding DNA: TGTGCCAGCAGTTACCGGGGGATCAGCTCCTACAATGAGCAGTTCTTC.

The J gene is TRBJ2-1, the V gene TRBV28, with TRBD2 matching over 10 bases. This CDR3 contains 18 residues. Germline-derived CDR1 and CDR2 are MDHEN and SYDVKM. V lost 3 bases, J lost 0 bases, and 8 bases stayed unmatched. CDR3 sequence (DNA): TGTGCCAGCAGTTTCCCCCTTCCTAGCGGGAGCTCCTACAATGAGCAGTTCTTC. It yields the protein CASSFPLPSGSSYNEQFF.

This chain connects TRBV28 to TRBJ1-2; tentative D call: TRBD1 (5 bases). Germline lookup yields CDR1 MDHEN and CDR2 SYDVKM. V was cut by 5 bases and J by 7 bases, with 14 bases left in between. The CDR3 spans 13 residues. CDR3 protein: CASSNGQGVGYTF. The CDR3 DNA sequence: TGTGCCAGCAGTAACGGACAAGGGGTTGGCTACACCTTC.

J is TRBJ1-2 and V is TRBV5-4, with a possible D match to TRBD1 (5 bases). The CDR3 is made up of 13 amino acids. The germline CDR1 and CDR2 sequences are SGHNT and YYREEE (reference sequence). V was pared by 2 bases and J by 4 bases, with 9 bases between. The CDR3 DNA reads TGTGCCAGCAGCTTTTCCGGGGGCTATGGCTACACCTTC. Translating gives CASSFSGGYGYTF. The full variable domain, in which reference TRBV5-4 and TRBJ1-2 provide the parts outside the CDR3, is ETGVTQSPTHLIKTRGQQVTLRCSSQSGHNTVSWYQQALGQGPQFIFQYYREEENGRGNFPPRFSGLQFPNYSSELNVNALELDDSALYLCASSFSGGYGYTFGSGTRLTVV.

This clone was counted once. This chain uses TRBV18 with TRBJ2-1; D remains unclear. Germline CDR1 KGHSH, CDR2 LQKENI. Between the trimmed V and J ends, which lost 5 bases and 8 bases, there was a span of 7 bases. CDR3 length: 11 residues. The CDR3 DNA is TGTGCCAGCTCAGGCCTCGATGAGCAGTTCTTC. This encodes CASSGLDEQFF. The full variable domain, rest sourced from reference TRBV18 and TRBJ2-1, is NAGVMQNPRHLVRRRGQEARLRCSPMKGHSHVYWYRQLPEEGLKFMVYLQKENIIDESGMPKERFSAEFPKEGPSILRIQQVVRGDSAAYFCASSGLDEQFFGPGTRLTVL.